The 22 T cell receptor beta chains reported below all come from one sample, sequenced in a study of blood T cell repertoires in COVID-19 (dated by TCRdb to 2020 to 2022). Library prep was done by the immunoSEQ multiplex PCR assay. TCRdb's version of the immuneACCESS table is confined to in-frame rearrangements and falls short of the full clone set. An unresolved V gene accounts for under half of the shortfall where checked; the remainder is of unknown origin. Across this sample there are 50,000 to 70,000 clones, with roughly three quarters seen only once. The ten top clones hold 3.2% of the sample. Material for sequencing was peripheral blood. These receptors were taken from a man between 60 and 75 years old with acute or convalescent COVID-19.

The chain recombines TRBV7-2 with TRBJ2-1; 11 bases line up with TRBD2. Losses at the gene ends were 1 base for V and 2 bases for J; bases not matched to a gene: 7. Per germline, CDR1 SGHTA and CDR2 FQGNSA. The CDR3 extends over 18 amino acids. CDR3 nucleotide sequence: TGTGCCAGCAGCTTAGTAGGTATAGCGGGGGGGACCTACAATGAGCAGTTCTTC. Its protein product is CASSLVGIAGGTYNEQFF.

This chain links TRBV29-1 with TRBJ1-2; perhaps TRBD1 as D (5 bases). V shed 1 base and J shed 3 bases, with 12 bases lying between them. Looked up from germline, CDR1 is SQVTM and CDR2 is ANQGSEA. The CDR3 length is 14 residues. The CDR3 bases are TGCAGCGTTGAAGGGGAGGGGTTTGACTATGGCTACACCTTC. It is translated as CSVEGEGFDYGYTF. The whole variable domain, remainder taken from reference TRBV29-1 and TRBJ1-2, is SAVISQKPSRDICQRGTSLTIQCQVDSQVTMMFWYRQQPGQSLTLIATANQGSEATYESGFVIDKFPISRPNLTFSTLTVSNMSPEDSSIYLCSVEGEGFDYGYTFGSGTRLTVV.

The V gene is TRBV2, the J gene TRBJ2-5; TRBD2 matches at 8 bases. This CDR3 comprises 13 residues. Looked up from germline, CDR1 is SNHLY and CDR2 is FYNNEI. The J segment lost 5 bases and the V segment lost 8 bases, leaving 7 bases of the junction unmatched. The CDR3 sequence is CASYGGAGETQYF. The CDR3 nucleotides are TGTGCCAGCTACGGGGGGGCGGGTGAGACCCAGTACTTC.

The chain joins TRBV6-2 or TRBV6-3 to TRBJ2-3; 12 nucleotides match TRBD2. This CDR3 is 14 amino acids long. The germline gives CDR1 MNHEY, CDR2 SVGEGT. Losses at the gene ends were 2 bases for V and 8 bases for J; bases not matched to a gene: 2. The CDR3 DNA reads as TGTGCCAGCAGTTACGGACTAGCGGGGCCTACGCAGTATTTT. Protein product: CASSYGLAGPTQYF.

J is TRBJ1-2 and V is TRBV7-9; maybe TRBD1 (5 bases). The ends were cut back, 3 bases at V and 4 bases at J, with 9 bases in the middle. CDR3 length: 13 amino acids. Germline loops: CDR1 SEHNR, CDR2 FQNEAQ (reference sequence). DNA for the CDR3: TGTGCCAGCAGCTTCCGGGACTTCTATGGCTACACCTTC. Its translation: CASSFRDFYGYTF.

The rearrangement uses TRBV9 and TRBJ2-3; maybe TRBD2 (5 bases). Per germline, CDR1 SGDLS and CDR2 YYNGEE. This CDR3 comprises 14 residues. The V and J ends lost 6 bases and 2 bases respectively, with 13 bases between them. The CDR3 protein is CASNGNGVTDTQYF. The CDR3 region has the DNA TGTGCCAGCAACGGGAATGGGGTCACAGATACGCAGTATTTT.

The chain links TRBV7-2 to TRBJ2-4; 13 bases are shared with TRBD2. Germline lookup yields CDR1 SGHTA and CDR2 FQGNSA. This CDR3 is 17 amino acids long. Trimming cost V 3 bases and J 8 bases; bases outside gene matches: 10. The CDR3, as DNA: TGTGCCAGCAGCTTCCGACTAGCGGGGGGCGGTGTAGACATTCAGTACTTC. Its protein product is CASSFRLAGGGVDIQYF.

This chain connects TRBV5-4 to TRBJ1-2, with 9 bases identical to TRBD1. The V and J ends lost 4 bases and 8 bases, in that order; junction bases with no gene match: 9. CDR3 length equals 14 residues. Germline CDR1 reads SGHNT; CDR2 reads YYREEE (reference sequence). The CDR3 here is CASSRGQGFDGYTF. In nucleotides, the CDR3 is TGTGCCAGCAGCCGGGGACAGGGATTCGACGGCTACACCTTC. Together with reference TRBV5-4 and TRBJ1-2, the CDR3 gives the full variable domain: ETGVTQSPTHLIKTRGQQVTLRCSSQSGHNTVSWYQQALGQGPQFIFQYYREEENGRGNFPPRFSGLQFPNYSSELNVNALELDDSALYLCASSRGQGFDGYTFGSGTRLTVV.

V and J are TRBV5-1 and TRBJ1-1; 7 bases map to TRBD1. Trimming took 3 bases from V and 5 from J; bases not matched to a gene: 7. Germline V gene data show CDR1 as SGHRS and CDR2 as YFSETQ. This CDR3 region has 14 residues. The chain's CDR3 is CASSSQGEGTEAFF. CDR3 nucleotides: TGCGCCAGCAGCTCCCAGGGGGAAGGGACTGAAGCTTTCTTT.

The chain combines TRBV15 with TRBJ1-2, with D tentatively TRBD1 (5 bases). Germline assignment: CDR1 LNHNV and CDR2 YYDKDF (reference sequence). The V gene lost 1 base and the J gene lost 2 bases, with 8 bases spanning the gap. CDR3 length: 14 amino acids. The DNA for the CDR3 is TGTGCCACCAGCAGAGGTGCAGGGAACTATGGCTACACCTTC. This translates into CATSRGAGNYGYTF. Filled out from reference TRBV15 and TRBJ1-2, the complete variable domain reads DAMVIQNPRYQVTQFGKPVTLSCSQTLNHNVMYWYQQKSSQAPKLLFHYYDKDFNNEADTPDNFQSRRPNTSFCFLDIRSPGLGDTAMYLCATSRGAGNYGYTFGSGTRLTVV.

The CDR3 sequence is CASSLNRVQETQYF. The CDR3 nucleotides read TGTGCCAGCAGCCTTAACAGGGTCCAAGAGACCCAGTACTTC. The chain couples TRBV7-8 to TRBJ2-5; maybe TRBD1 (6 bases). CDR3 length equals 14 residues. V lost 5 bases and J lost 1, with 11 bases in between. The V gene's germline CDR1 is SGHVS and CDR2 FQNEAQ.

The V and J genes are TRBV5-8 and TRBJ1-4; 7 nucleotides match TRBD1. J lost 7 bases, V lost 4 bases, and 10 bases had no gene match. The CDR3 runs to 15 residues. Germline CDR1 and CDR2: SGHTS and YDEGEE. In DNA form, the CDR3 reads TGTGCCAGCAGCCAGGGGACAGTCGAAGGTGAAAAACTGTTTTTT. Translation: CASSQGTVEGEKLFF.

The chain uses TRBV5-4 and TRBJ1-1; no clear D. Germline loops: CDR1 SGHNT, CDR2 YYREEE (reference sequence). V was pared by 1 base and J by 8 bases, with 15 bases between. This CDR3 has 14 amino acids. In DNA, the CDR3 is TGTGCCAGCAGCTTGCCTTTCAAACAGAAAGAAGCTTTCTTT. This translates into CASSLPFKQKEAFF.

V and J are TRBV5-1 and TRBJ2-2, with 12 nucleotides matching TRBD2. CDR1 SGHRS and CDR2 YFSETQ come from the germline V gene. V lost 5 bases and J lost 4; bases outside the gene matches: 3. The CDR3 has 15 residues. The chain's CDR3 is CASRPTSGGTGELFF. Written as DNA, the CDR3 is TGCGCCAGCAGGCCGACTAGCGGGGGCACCGGGGAGCTGTTTTTT.

The J gene is TRBJ1-2, the V gene TRBV9; TRBD1 matches at 9 bases. Germline CDR1 is SGDLS and CDR2 is YYNGEE. The junction had 11 bases not matched to a gene; V was cut back by 4 bases and J by 4 bases. The CDR3 runs to 16 residues. CDR3: CASSPRSGTGSYGYTF. The CDR3 DNA follows: TGTGCCAGCAGCCCGAGGTCCGGGACAGGGAGCTATGGCTACACCTTC.

This chain connects TRBV4-1 to TRBJ2-2; maybe TRBD1 (6 bases). Germline V gene lookup returns CDR1 MGHRA and CDR2 YSYEKL. Trimming shortened V by 1 base and J by 4 bases, and 28 bases separated the two germline ends. The CDR3 is made up of 21 amino acids. The CDR3 here is CASSQVGWAIGGSPGTGELFF. CDR3 in DNA: TGCGCCAGCAGCCAAGTAGGATGGGCAATAGGGGGATCGCCGGGCACCGGGGAGCTGTTTTTT.

This chain links TRBV5-4 with TRBJ2-3, with D perhaps matching TRBD1 (8 bases). Per the germline V gene, CDR1 is SGHNT and CDR2 is YYREEE (reference sequence). CDR3 length: 15 amino acids. Trimming shortened V by 4 bases and J by 2 bases, and 14 bases separated the two germline ends. The CDR3 reads CASSQGAGDTDTQYF. In DNA form, the CDR3 reads TGTGCCAGCAGCCAGGGGGCGGGGGACACAGATACGCAGTATTTT.

This clone has more than one count but fewer than ten. This sample includes further DNA sequences coding for the same CDR3. The gene calls are TRBV5-1 and TRBJ2-3; the D gene is possibly TRBD2 (6 bases). The V and J ends lost 0 bases and 0 bases respectively, with 8 bases between them. The CDR3 contains 15 residues. Germline-derived CDR1 and CDR2 are SGHRS and YFSETQ. Written as DNA, the CDR3 is TGCGCCAGCAGCTTGGGTGGGGGGAGCACAGATACGCAGTATTTT. Encoded protein: CASSLGGGSTDTQYF.

V is TRBV7-8 and J is TRBJ2-7, with 7 bases aligning to TRBD2. The CDR3 runs to 16 residues. The trim removed 0 bases at V and 6 bases at J, leaving 11 bases unmatched. The germline V gene encodes CDR1 SGHVS and CDR2 FQNEAQ. CDR3 sequence: CASSLAPRGGFGEQYF. The CDR3, as DNA: TGTGCCAGCAGCTTAGCGCCCCGCGGGGGATTCGGCGAGCAGTACTTC.

The chain has TRBV6-6 and TRBJ1-2, with no clear D. CDR1 and CDR2 from the germline V gene are MNHNY and SVGAGI (reference sequence). This CDR3 is 10 amino acids long. V lost 9 bases, J lost 4 bases, and 6 bases lay in between. The CDR3 sequence: CASSGYGYTF. The CDR3 DNA is TGTGCCAGTTCCGGCTATGGCTACACCTTC.

The V call is TRBV18, the J call TRBJ1-5; no firm D call. The CDR3 is made up of 13 amino acids. V was clipped by 4 bases and J by 0 bases, with 4 bases between them. Germline V gene data show CDR1 as KGHSH and CDR2 as LQKENI. The CDR3, as DNA: TGTGCCAGCTCACGAGATAGCAATCAGCCCCAGCATTTT. Residues: CASSRDSNQPQHF.

This clone was seen a few times. The CDR3 protein is CASSPAQGVGEQYF. In DNA, the CDR3 is TGTGCCAGCAGCCCCGCACAGGGGGTGGGGGAGCAGTACTTC. The chain couples TRBV7-7 to TRBJ2-7, with TRBD1 identical over 8 bases. CDR1 SSHAT and CDR2 FNYEAQ come from the germline V gene (reference sequence). The V segment lost 5 bases and the J segment 7 bases; nucleotides outside the gene matches: 10. This CDR3 is 14 amino acids long.